Below, 29 T cell receptor beta chains from the same sample are listed, as sequenced in a study of neurological immune-mediated disorders. TCRdb passed the 5' RACE reads through MiXCR, listing each CDR3 protein once. The table includes around 52,000 distinct CDR3 sequences, approximately 6.2% detected once. Input material: CD4+ T cells from blood. Source of these receptors: a woman under 30 with multiple sclerosis.

This clonotype was recorded a few times. V usage is TRBV6-5 and J usage is TRBJ2-4; 8 bases line up with TRBD1. Germline CDR1 is MNHEY and CDR2 is SVGAGI. V lost 0 bases and J lost 0; bases outside the gene matches: 22. CDR3 length: 23 residues. The CDR3 coding sequence is TGTGCCAGCAGTTACTCTCGTTCCGGGACAGGCAGCCTATACCCTGAAGCCAAAAACATTCAGTACTTC. Its protein is CASSYSRSGTGSLYPEAKNIQYF.

Many counts were recorded for this clonotype. This chain joins TRBV12-3 or TRBV12-4 and TRBJ2-3; perhaps TRBD2 as D (7 bases). The CDR3 loop spans 15 amino acids. V lost 1 base and J 1 base, leaving 9 bases between the germline ends. This chain's CDR3 is CASSLDGGRTDTQYF. The CDR3 DNA reads as TGTGCCAGCAGTTTAGACGGGGGGCGCACAGATACGCAGTATTTT.

In this sample, this clonotype turned up many times. This chain uses TRBV20-1 with TRBJ2-5, with 13 nucleotides matching TRBD2. The length of the CDR3 is 15 residues. Germline V gene data show CDR1 as DFQATT and CDR2 as SNEGSKA (reference sequence). Unmatched junction bases numbered 6, after V lost 4 bases and J lost 4 bases. The CDR3 sequence: CSATRGLAGTETQYF. Written as DNA, the CDR3 is TGCAGTGCTACTCGGGGACTAGCGGGGACAGAGACCCAGTACTTC.

There are a few counts of this clonotype. The rearrangement joins TRBV7-9 to TRBJ2-3; TRBD1 matches at 7 bases. J lost 8 bases, V lost 0 bases, and 8 bases had no gene match. The V gene's germline CDR1 is SEHNR and CDR2 FQNEAQ (reference sequence). There are 15 residues in the CDR3. CDR3 in DNA: TGTGCCAGCAGCTTAGCGGCCTCCACAGGGGTTACGCAGTATTTT. Translating it yields CASSLAASTGVTQYF.

This clonotype was observed many times. The CDR3 here is CASSDWTKEYF. The CDR3 coding sequence is TGTGCCAGCAGTGATTGGACAAAAGAGTACTTC. The chain couples TRBV25-1 to TRBJ2-5, with D maybe TRBD1 (5 bases). Trimming shortened V by 3 bases and J by 12 bases, and 11 bases separated the two germline ends. CDR1 and CDR2 (germline): MGHDK, SYGVNS. CDR3 size: 11 residues. The complete variable domain, with remaining parts taken from reference TRBV25-1 and TRBJ2-5, reads EADIYQTPRYLVIGTGKKITLECSQTMGHDKMYWYQQDPGMELHLIHYSYGVNSTEKGDLSSESTVSRIRTEHFPLTLESARPSHTSQYLCASSDWTKEYFGPGTRLLVL.

This clonotype turned up a few times. The V and J genes are TRBV2 and TRBJ1-1, with D possibly TRBD1 on 6 matching bases. V lost 4 bases to trimming and J lost 5 bases, with 8 bases between them. CDR1 and CDR2 (germline): SNHLY, FYNNEI. CDR3 length: 12 residues. CDR3 sequence reads: CASSGGRTEAFF. In nucleotides, the CDR3 is TGTGCCAGCAGTGGGGGGCGGACTGAAGCTTTCTTT.

This clonotype was detected many times. The chain links TRBV5-1 to TRBJ2-1; 8 bases align to TRBD2. J gave up 10 bases and V 0 bases, and 9 bases lay outside the gene matches. This CDR3 region has 15 residues. Germline V gene data show CDR1 as SGHRS and CDR2 as YFSETQ. CDR3 loop: CASSLAGGLGGEQFF. CDR3 DNA sequence: TGCGCCAGCAGCTTGGCGGGAGGGCTAGGTGGGGAGCAGTTCTTC. Drawing the rest from reference TRBV5-1 and TRBJ2-1, the complete variable domain is KAGVTQTPRYLIKTRGQQVTLSCSPISGHRSVSWYQQTPGQGLQFLFEYFSETQRNKGNFPGRFSGRQFSNSRSEMNVSTLELGDSALYLCASSLAGGLGGEQFFGPGTRLTVL.

This clonotype was observed many times. The CDR3 region has the DNA TGTGCCAGCAGCTTCCGGGACGTCACAGATACGCAGTATTTT. Amino acids: CASSFRDVTDTQYF. The V and J genes are TRBV7-2 and TRBJ2-3; either TRBD1 or TRBD2 may supply D (5 bases each). Deletions cut 3 bases from V and 2 bases from J, with 9 bases between. Germline V gene data show CDR1 as SGHTA and CDR2 as FQGNSA. The CDR3 loop spans 14 amino acids.

The V call is TRBV18, the J call TRBJ2-3; D ambiguous. The CDR3 length is 16 residues. In germline, CDR1 is KGHSH, CDR2 LQKENI. Trimming took off 0 bases at V and 4 bases at J, with 14 bases between the two ends. The CDR3 sequence is CASSPPWVVSPDTQYF. CDR3 nucleotide sequence: TGTGCCAGCTCACCACCGTGGGTGGTCTCCCCAGATACGCAGTATTTT.

This clonotype was recorded a few times. The chain carries TRBV18 and TRBJ2-7; either TRBD1 or TRBD2 may fit D (5 bases each). The CDR3 loop spans 15 amino acids. Germline assignment: CDR1 KGHSH and CDR2 LQKENI. The V end was cut by 1 base, the J end by 5 bases, with 15 bases between. CDR3 sequence: CASSPRGEWGNEQYF. CDR3 bases: TGTGCCAGCTCACCACGGGGAGAATGGGGCAACGAGCAGTACTTC.

The sample holds many counts of this clonotype. The genes are TRBV14 and TRBJ1-1, with unresolved D. The CDR3 spans 15 residues. V gave up 4 bases and J gave up 5 bases, with 17 bases separating them. Germline CDR1 and CDR2: SGHDN and FVKESK. DNA for the CDR3: TGTGCCAGCAGCCGCTACGGGGAGTTCGGTACTGAAGCTTTCTTT. Amino acid sequence: CASSRYGEFGTEAFF.

In its sample, this clonotype was seen many times. This chain joins TRBV6-2 or TRBV6-3 and TRBJ1-5; D is possibly TRBD1 (6 bases). Germline V CDR1 and CDR2: MNHEY, SVGEGT. The CDR3 runs to 14 residues. The germline V and J ends were trimmed by 2 bases and 7 bases, with 12 bases remaining between them. CDR3 DNA: TGTGCCAGCAGTTACATCGGGGGCGAACAGCCCCAGCATTTT. Translated, it gives CASSYIGGEQPQHF.

CDR3 region: CASSEYYEAFF. DNA for the CDR3: TGTGCCAGCAGTGAATATTATGAAGCTTTCTTT. The chain uses TRBV6-1 and TRBJ1-1, with no clear D. Trimming cost V 2 bases and J 7 bases, with 5 bases left between them. The CDR3 is made up of 11 amino acids. Germline values: CDR1 MNHNS, CDR2 SASEGT.

This clonotype was counted many times. The gene calls are TRBV5-1 and TRBJ2-6; tentative D call: TRBD1 (6 bases). V gave up 4 bases and J gave up 0 bases, with 11 bases separating them. Germline V gives CDR1 SGHRS, CDR2 YFSETQ. This CDR3 comprises 16 residues. CDR3 sequence reads: CASSPGQSSGANVLTF. CDR3 DNA sequence: TGCGCCAGCAGCCCAGGACAGAGCTCTGGGGCCAACGTCCTGACTTTC.

This clonotype occurred many times. The chain is built from TRBV20-1 and TRBJ1-3; the D gene is possibly TRBD1 (5 bases). Trimming left V 3 bases short and J 0 bases short, with 9 bases between. The V gene's germline CDR1 is DFQATT and CDR2 SNEGSKA (reference sequence). The length of the CDR3 is 14 residues. The DNA of the CDR3 is TGCAGTGCTAGTCGCGACAGCTCTGGAAACACCATATATTTT. Translating it yields CSASRDSSGNTIYF.

The V and J genes are TRBV14 and TRBJ2-5, with TRBD2 as a possible D gene (6 bases). The V end was cut by 2 bases, the J end by 5 bases, with 15 bases between. CDR3 length: 15 residues. Germline V lookup: CDR1 SGHDN, CDR2 FVKESK. CDR3 sequence: CASSQLLAQAETQYF. Here the CDR3 DNA reads TGTGCCAGCAGCCAACTACTAGCACAGGCGGAGACCCAGTACTTC.

This rearrangement joins TRBV6-5 to TRBJ2-3; 9 nucleotides align to TRBD1. After removal of 2 bases from V and 3 bases from J, the junction contained 0 bases not matched to a gene. The CDR3 length is 14 residues. CDR1 and CDR2 (germline): MNHEY, SVGAGI. The CDR3 DNA sequence: TGTGCCAGCAGTTACGGGACAGGGACAGATACGCAGTATTTT. Translating gives CASSYGTGTDTQYF.

This clonotype was seen many times. The chain joins TRBV7-6 to TRBJ2-2, with D possibly TRBD2 on 8 matching bases. Deletions cut 5 bases from V and 1 base from J, with 20 bases between. Per germline, CDR1 SGHVS and CDR2 FNYEAQ. This CDR3 has 18 amino acids. DNA for the CDR3: TGTGCCAGCAGCGGAAATAGGGGGCTAGCGGGGAACACCGGGGAGCTGTTTTTT. It translates to CASSGNRGLAGNTGELFF.

Ten or more counts support this clonotype. V usage is TRBV20-1 and J usage is TRBJ1-5, with D unresolved. The CDR3 is 13 amino acids. V was shortened by 7 bases and J by 1 base, with 11 bases between the two germline ends. CDR1 and CDR2 (germline): DFQATT, SNEGSKA (reference sequence). CDR3 residues: CSVSVGSNQPQHF. As DNA, the CDR3 is TGCAGTGTTTCGGTTGGGAGCAATCAGCCCCAGCATTTT.

This clonotype has a count of ten or more. This rearrangement joins TRBV6-6 to TRBJ2-1; no definite D call. Germline V gene sequence: CDR1 MNHNY, CDR2 SVGAGI (reference sequence). V lost 6 bases to trimming and J lost 1 base, with 10 bases between them. The CDR3 spans 14 residues. CDR3 coding DNA: TGTGCCAGCAGGCCAGGTCGGTCCTACAATGAGCAGTTCTTC. Protein: CASRPGRSYNEQFF.

This clonotype has at least ten counts. The rearrangement uses TRBV7-2 and TRBJ2-2; D might be TRBD1 (6 bases). The V and J ends lost 2 bases and 5 bases respectively, with 18 bases between them. The length of the CDR3 is 17 residues. Germline V lookup: CDR1 SGHTA, CDR2 FQGNSA. This chain's CDR3 is CASSLQGIQIFTGELFF. The CDR3 nucleotides are TGTGCCAGCAGCTTACAGGGGATTCAAATTTTTACCGGGGAGCTGTTTTTT.

This clonotype came up once. Since no conserved phenylalanine or tryptophan closes the CDR3, a read error is the likely cause. The chain carries TRBV28 and TRBJ2-7; D may be TRBD1 (5 bases). With 7 bases removed from V and 4 bases from J, the gap between germline ends came to 11 bases. This CDR3 has 12 amino acids. The V gene's germline CDR1 is MDHEN and CDR2 SYDVKM. This chain's CDR3 is CASNQGSYEQYL. DNA for the CDR3: TGTGCCAGCAATCAGGGATCATACGAGCAGTACTTA.

This clonotype was seen ten or more times. J is TRBJ1-3 and V is TRBV5-5; D might be TRBD1 (6 bases). V was trimmed by 0 bases and J by 0 bases, leaving 16 bases between them. The CDR3 runs 18 residues. Germline CDR1 and CDR2: SGHKS and YYEKEE (reference sequence). The CDR3, as DNA: TGTGCCAGCAGCTTGGGGTTGGGGGGCGGCTCCTCTGGAAACACCATATATTTT. Residues: CASSLGLGGGSSGNTIYF.

This clonotype has a count of ten or more. CDR3 bases: TGCGCCAGCAGCGGGACAGGGTCGGGGAGCGAACTGTTTTTT. This sequence encodes CASSGTGSGSELFF. The rearrangement links TRBV5-1 to TRBJ1-4; TRBD1 agrees at 9 bases. Trimming removed 4 bases from V and 12 bases from J; junction bases left unmatched: 10. CDR1 is SGHRS, CDR2 YFSETQ, per germline. CDR3 size: 14 residues.

This clonotype was picked up many times. This chain connects TRBV20-1 to TRBJ1-1; D call uncertain. The CDR3 sequence is 13 residues long. Germline V CDR1 and CDR2: DFQATT, SNEGSKA (reference sequence). V was cut by 0 bases and J by 10 bases, with 15 bases left in between. This CDR3 reads CSARDSPAIGAFF. In DNA form, the CDR3 reads TGCAGTGCTAGAGATAGTCCGGCGATCGGAGCTTTCTTT.

This clonotype was seen many times. This chain uses TRBV12-3 or TRBV12-4 with TRBJ2-7; weak D call: TRBD1 (6 bases). V lost 3 bases to trimming and J lost 1 base, with 13 bases between them. The CDR3 runs 15 residues. The CDR3 sequence: CASSFRQDPSYEQYF. The CDR3 DNA follows: TGTGCCAGCAGTTTTCGACAGGATCCGTCCTACGAGCAGTACTTC.

This clonotype was detected many times. CDR3 coding DNA: TGTGCCAGCAGCTTCACGTGGCTTCAAGAGACCCAGTACTTC. Its translation is CASSFTWLQETQYF. The V and J genes are TRBV7-9 and TRBJ2-5; D remains ambiguous. The ends were cut back, 3 bases at V and 2 bases at J, with 10 bases in the middle. Germline V CDR1 and CDR2: SEHNR, FQNEAQ (reference sequence). This CDR3 is built from 14 residues.

In this sample, this clonotype turned up a few times. This chain links TRBV4-3 with TRBJ1-4; no firm D call. The CDR3 is 15 amino acids. With 0 bases removed from V and 5 bases from J, the gap between germline ends came to 10 bases. Germline CDR1 LGHNA, CDR2 YSLEER. CDR3 sequence (DNA): TGCGCCAGCAGCCAAGATTCCCTTGGGAATGAAAAACTGTTTTTT. Protein: CASSQDSLGNEKLFF.

This clonotype was seen a few times. The gene calls are TRBV18 and TRBJ2-5; possibly TRBD1 for D (5 bases). The V end was cut by 3 bases, the J end by 2 bases, with 10 bases between. The germline V gene encodes CDR1 KGHSH and CDR2 LQKENI. The CDR3 has 14 residues. Written as DNA, the CDR3 is TGTGCCAGCTCACCCGGACACGATCAAGAGACCCAGTACTTC. Protein sequence: CASSPGHDQETQYF.